Below are 27 T cell receptor beta chains sequenced from a single sample in a study of blood T cell repertoires in COVID-19. Profiled with immunoSEQ multiplex PCR; TCRdb holds only in-frame clones, not every one. Of 50,000 to 85,000 clones listed, about 82% are singletons. The specimen sequenced was peripheral blood. Source of these receptors: a human donor in a cohort sampled during active COVID-19.

This clone was detected once. The rearrangement uses TRBV10-3 and TRBJ2-1; tentative D call: TRBD2 (6 bases). V lost 5 bases, J lost 6 bases, and 8 bases lay in between. This CDR3 is 12 amino acids long. Germline CDR1 ENHRY, CDR2 SYGVKD. CDR3 DNA sequence: TGTGCCATCAGTCTAGCGAGCAATGAGCAGTTCTTC. It translates to CAISLASNEQFF.

This clone is classed as medium-sized. The chain employs TRBV7-2 and TRBJ1-4; D possibly corresponds to TRBD1 (5 bases). The CDR3 runs 15 residues. The V gene's germline CDR1 is SGHTA and CDR2 FQGNSA. V shed 2 bases and J shed 5 bases, with 12 bases lying between them. CDR3 sequence reads: CASSLQGRENEKLFF. CDR3 coding DNA: TGTGCCAGCAGCTTACAGGGAAGGGAAAATGAAAAACTGTTTTTT.

The CDR3 DNA follows: TGTGCCAGCAGCTTACGGCGGGAGGGGCTTTACAATGAGCAGTTCTTC. This gives the protein CASSLRREGLYNEQFF. This chain connects TRBV11-2 to TRBJ2-1; 9 bases match TRBD2. CDR1 is SGHAT, CDR2 FQNNGV, per germline. CDR3 length: 16 residues. Germline trimming cut 2 bases from V and 4 bases from J; bases unmatched to any gene: 6.

The J gene is TRBJ2-7, the V gene TRBV9; TRBD2 is a possible D gene (5 bases). V lost 3 bases to trimming and J lost 0 bases, with 16 bases between them. Germline lookup yields CDR1 SGDLS and CDR2 YYNGEE. The CDR3 length is 16 residues. The CDR3 DNA is TGTGCCAGCAGCGACCTGGTGAGGCGGGCCTCCTACGAGCAGTACTTC. Its protein product is CASSDLVRRASYEQYF.

The chain has TRBV28 and TRBJ1-6; possible D gene TRBD1, 6 bases. The CDR3 is 13 amino acids. In germline, CDR1 is MDHEN, CDR2 SYDVKM. V shed 6 bases and J shed 11 bases, with 14 bases lying between them. Here the CDR3 DNA reads TGTGCCAGCAGGGACAGTGTAGTGGCACCCCTCCACTTT. This sequence encodes CASRDSVVAPLHF.

CDR3: CATSQYGTGVKEGGYTF. The CDR3 DNA sequence: TGTGCCACCAGCCAATATGGGACAGGGGTTAAGGAGGGTGGCTACACCTTC. V usage is TRBV15 and J usage is TRBJ1-2; TRBD1 matches 10 bases. With V trimmed by 5 bases and J by 7 bases, 16 bases remained unmatched. The CDR3 loop spans 17 amino acids. Germline V gene data show CDR1 as LNHNV and CDR2 as YYDKDF (reference sequence).

This chain connects TRBV7-3 to TRBJ2-1; D uncertain. This CDR3 contains 15 residues. CDR1 SGHTA and CDR2 FQGTGA come from the germline V gene. V lost 1 base and J lost 1, with 8 bases in between. CDR3 bases: TGTGCCAGCAGCTTAATATCAGATTCCTACAATGAGCAGTTCTTC. It yields the protein CASSLISDSYNEQFF.

The chain couples TRBV7-8 to TRBJ2-7, with D possibly matching TRBD2 (5 bases). The V and J ends lost 1 base and 7 bases respectively, with 11 bases between them. The CDR3 spans 13 residues. The germline CDR1 and CDR2 sequences are SGHVS and FQNEAQ. The chain's CDR3 is CASSLEGRGEQYF. CDR3 sequence (DNA): TGTGCCAGCAGCTTAGAAGGACGAGGGGAGCAGTACTTC.

The J gene is TRBJ1-1, the V gene TRBV7-3, with unresolved D. This CDR3 is 13 amino acids long. The germline V and J ends were trimmed by 2 bases and 1 base, with 5 bases remaining between them. Germline V lookup: CDR1 SGHTA, CDR2 FQGTGA. CDR3 coding DNA: TGTGCCAGCAGCTTATCCAAGAACACTGAAGCTTTCTTT. It is translated as CASSLSKNTEAFF. The whole variable domain, remainder taken from reference TRBV7-3 and TRBJ1-1, is GAGVSQTPSNKVTEKGKYVELRCDPISGHTALYWYRQSLGQGPEFLIYFQGTGAADDSGLPNDRFFAVRPEGSVSTLKIQRTERGDSAVYLCASSLSKNTEAFFGQGTRLTVV.

This clone was seen only once. The chain joins TRBV11-2 to TRBJ2-6; D uncertain. Germline V gene lookup returns CDR1 SGHAT and CDR2 FQNNGV. V shed 5 bases and J shed 0 bases, with 8 bases lying between them. The CDR3 length is 15 residues. The CDR3 sequence: CASSITDSGANVLTF. The CDR3 region has the DNA TGTGCCAGCAGCATCACAGACTCTGGGGCCAACGTCCTGACTTTC. The variable domain in full, completed from reference TRBV11-2 and TRBJ2-6, reads EAGVAQSPRYKIIEKRQSVAFWCNPISGHATLYWYQQILGQGPKLLIQFQNNGVVDDSQLPKDRFSAERLKGVDSTLKIQPAKLEDSAVYLCASSITDSGANVLTFGAGSRLTVL.

This sequence joins TRBV28 and TRBJ1-1; possibly TRBD1 for D (6 bases). Germline V gene data show CDR1 as MDHEN and CDR2 as SYDVKM. The V end lost 2 bases, the J end lost 5 bases, and 12 bases lay between the germline ends. CDR3 length equals 14 residues. CDR3: CASSLTGLGTEAFF. Here the CDR3 DNA reads TGTGCCAGCAGTTTAACAGGGCTGGGGACTGAAGCTTTCTTT.

This sequence joins TRBV23-1 and TRBJ1-4; D uncertain. TRBV23-1 falls under the ORF class, with uncertain function. Trimming took off 6 bases at V and 1 base at J, with 18 bases between the two ends. This CDR3 is 17 amino acids long. CDR3 DNA: TGCGCCAGCAGCATCAATATCTGGGCTGTAACTAATGAAAAACTGTTTTTT. Protein sequence: CASSINIWAVTNEKLFF.

Only one count was recorded for this clone. This chain joins TRBV19 and TRBJ1-5, with a possible D match to TRBD1 (5 bases). V dropped 4 bases and J dropped 3 bases, with 16 bases sitting between them. The CDR3 extends over 16 amino acids. Germline V gene data show CDR1 as LNHDA and CDR2 as SQIVND (reference sequence). The CDR3 DNA reads as TGTGCCAGTAGTACTCGGACCGGGGGGGACAATCAGCCCCAGCATTTT. Translated: CASSTRTGGDNQPQHF.

The chain links TRBV7-2 to TRBJ2-7; 9 bases are shared with TRBD2. The ends lost 1 base at V and 9 bases at J; junction bases unmatched: 10. This CDR3 region has 15 residues. Germline V gene sequence: CDR1 SGHTA, CDR2 FQGNSA. The CDR3 protein is CASSLGLAEAGAQYF. The CDR3, as DNA: TGTGCCAGCAGCTTAGGACTAGCGGAGGCCGGGGCGCAGTACTTC.

The V call is TRBV18, the J call TRBJ1-1, with 8 bases fitting TRBD1. Trimming removed 3 bases from V and 4 bases from J; junction bases left unmatched: 4. This CDR3 contains 14 residues. Per germline, CDR1 KGHSH and CDR2 LQKENI. This CDR3 is CASSPSTGATEAFF. CDR3 DNA: TGTGCCAGCTCACCTTCGACAGGGGCCACTGAAGCTTTCTTT.

This rearrangement joins TRBV4-2 to TRBJ2-3; maybe TRBD2 (6 bases). V was clipped by 1 base and J by 2 bases, with 10 bases between them. The CDR3 runs 15 residues. Germline V gene lookup returns CDR1 LGHNA and CDR2 YNFKEQ. CDR3 region: CASSQAPGDTDTQYF. The CDR3 nucleotides read TGTGCCAGCAGCCAAGCTCCGGGGGACACAGATACGCAGTATTTT.

This clone occurred a few times. The J gene is TRBJ2-7, the V gene TRBV7-2, with 12 positions matching TRBD2. The CDR3 length is 16 residues. The germline gives CDR1 SGHTA, CDR2 FQGNSA. After removal of 5 bases from V and 2 bases from J, the junction contained 7 bases not matched to a gene. CDR3 sequence: CASSPLAGGGAYEQYF. Written as DNA, the CDR3 is TGTGCCAGCAGCCCTCTAGCGGGAGGGGGGGCCTACGAGCAGTACTTC.

This sequence joins TRBV4-2 and TRBJ2-1; 7 nucleotides agree with TRBD1. CDR3 length equals 16 residues. After removal of 2 bases from V and 5 bases from J, the junction contained 9 bases not matched to a gene. Germline V gene sequence: CDR1 LGHNA, CDR2 YNFKEQ. The CDR3 loop reads CASSQHPGQSNNEQFF. The DNA for the CDR3 is TGTGCCAGCAGCCAACATCCGGGACAGTCTAACAATGAGCAGTTCTTC.

The chain carries TRBV4-3 and TRBJ2-7; D may be TRBD1 (6 bases). CDR1 is LGHNA, CDR2 YSLEER, per germline. CDR3 length: 13 residues. Trimming took off 5 bases at V and 4 bases at J, with 12 bases between the two ends. The CDR3 region has the DNA TGCGCCAGCAGCGCGGCCAGGGGATACGAGCAGTACTTC. Its translation is CASSAARGYEQYF.

This chain uses TRBV5-1 with TRBJ1-1; D perhaps matches TRBD1 (6 bases). Looked up from germline, CDR1 is SGHRS and CDR2 is YFSETQ. There are 13 residues in the CDR3. V was clipped by 4 bases and J by 5 bases, with 12 bases between them. The DNA for the CDR3 is TGCGCCAGCAGCATAAAACAGGGTACTGAAGCTTTCTTT. Its protein product is CASSIKQGTEAFF.

V is TRBV13 and J is TRBJ2-7; D might be TRBD1 (5 bases). V lost 2 bases, J lost 4 bases, and 15 bases lay in between. The length of the CDR3 is 15 residues. Germline CDR1 is PRHDT and CDR2 is FYEKMQ (reference sequence). The CDR3: CASSLRPRELYEQYF. CDR3 sequence (DNA): TGTGCCAGCAGCTTAAGGCCCAGGGAACTGTACGAGCAGTACTTC.

This chain joins TRBV5-1 and TRBJ1-1; 10 bases agree with TRBD1. The germline gives CDR1 SGHRS, CDR2 YFSETQ. The CDR3 covers 17 residues. V trimming: 2 bases; J trimming: 4 bases; junction bases outside the gene matches: 11. CDR3 in amino acids: CASSFDAGQGSATEAFF. CDR3 DNA sequence: TGCGCCAGCAGCTTCGATGCGGGACAGGGGAGCGCCACTGAAGCTTTCTTT.

The chain recombines TRBV24-1 with TRBJ2-2, with 12 nucleotides matching TRBD2. This CDR3 has 16 amino acids. CDR1 is KGHDR, CDR2 SFDVKD, per germline. V lost 3 bases to trimming and J lost 7 bases; unmatched junction nucleotides: 5. The CDR3 DNA reads as TGTGCCACCAGTGATGGACTAGCGGGATCAAGCGGGGAGCTGTTTTTT. Protein product: CATSDGLAGSSGELFF.

This clone occurred a few times. J is TRBJ2-7 and V is TRBV10-3, with D uncertain. The V gene's germline CDR1 is ENHRY and CDR2 SYGVKD. Between the trimmed V and J ends, which lost 5 bases and 2 bases, there was a span of 13 bases. This CDR3 contains 14 residues. The CDR3, as DNA: TGTGCCATCAGTTCCAACAGTGCCACCTACGAGCAGTACTTC. This gives the protein CAISSNSATYEQYF.

J is TRBJ1-5 and V is TRBV5-4, with D perhaps TRBD1 (5 bases). The germline V and J ends were trimmed by 5 bases and 5 bases, with 17 bases remaining between them. The CDR3 consists of 15 residues. In germline, CDR1 is SGHNT, CDR2 YYREEE (reference sequence). This CDR3 reads CASSPLAGWDQPQHF. For the CDR3, the DNA is TGTGCCAGCAGTCCACTAGCAGGGTGGGATCAGCCCCAGCATTTT. Combining the CDR3 with reference TRBV5-4 and TRBJ1-5 gives the whole variable domain ETGVTQSPTHLIKTRGQQVTLRCSSQSGHNTVSWYQQALGQGPQFIFQYYREEENGRGNFPPRFSGLQFPNYSSELNVNALELDDSALYLCASSPLAGWDQPQHFGDGTRLSIL.

This clone has a handful of counts. The genes are TRBV5-1 and TRBJ2-7; D gene uncertain. Trimming pared 3 bases from V and 2 bases from J, leaving 9 bases between. Germline loops: CDR1 SGHRS, CDR2 YFSETQ. This CDR3 is 13 amino acids long. The CDR3 reads CASSSEAAYEQYF. Here the CDR3 DNA reads TGCGCCAGCAGCTCCGAGGCGGCCTACGAGCAGTACTTC. The variable domain in full, completed from reference TRBV5-1 and TRBJ2-7, reads KAGVTQTPRYLIKTRGQQVTLSCSPISGHRSVSWYQQTPGQGLQFLFEYFSETQRNKGNFPGRFSGRQFSNSRSEMNVSTLELGDSALYLCASSSEAAYEQYFGPGTRLTVT.

The chain couples TRBV7-2 to TRBJ2-7; 9 nucleotides line up with TRBD2. V gave up 1 base and J gave up 2 bases; unmatched junction bases: 6. The CDR3 sequence is 16 residues long. Per the germline V gene, CDR1 is SGHTA and CDR2 is FQGNSA. The chain's CDR3 is CASSLGPSGKAYEQYF. The DNA of the CDR3 is TGTGCCAGCAGCTTAGGGCCTAGCGGGAAGGCCTACGAGCAGTACTTC.